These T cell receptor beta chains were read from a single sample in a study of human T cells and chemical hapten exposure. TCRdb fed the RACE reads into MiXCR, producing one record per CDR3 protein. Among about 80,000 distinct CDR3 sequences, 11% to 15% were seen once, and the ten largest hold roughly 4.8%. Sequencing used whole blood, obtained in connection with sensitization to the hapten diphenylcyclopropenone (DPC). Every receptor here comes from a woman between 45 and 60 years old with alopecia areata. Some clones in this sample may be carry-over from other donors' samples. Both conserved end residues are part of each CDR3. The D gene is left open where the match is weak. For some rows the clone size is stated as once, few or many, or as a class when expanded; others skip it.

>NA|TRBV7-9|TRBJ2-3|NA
CASSLLPPILDGTDTQYF
TGTGCCAGCAGCTTACTCCCCCCTATCCTAGACGGCACAGATACGCAGTATTTT
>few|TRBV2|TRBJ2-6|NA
CASREQGLSGANVLTF
TGTGCCAGCAGGGAACAGGGACTCTCTGGGGCCAACGTCCTGACTTTC
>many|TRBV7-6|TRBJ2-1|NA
CASSLVGSSYNEQFF
TGTGCCAGCAGCTTAGTTGGGAGCTCCTACAATGAGCAGTTCTTC
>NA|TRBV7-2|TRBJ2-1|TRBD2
CASSSIQGTSGNVQFF
TGTGCCAGCAGCTCCATCCAGGGGACTAGCGGGAATGTGCAGTTCTTC
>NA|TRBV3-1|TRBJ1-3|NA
CASSPYGQSGNTIYF
TGTGCCAGCAGCCCCTACGGACAATCTGGAAACACCATATATTTT
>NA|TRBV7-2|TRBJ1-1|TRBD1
CASSITGTESEAFF
TGTGCCAGCAGCATAACCGGGACAGAGAGTGAAGCTTTCTTT
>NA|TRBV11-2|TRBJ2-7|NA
CASSLGLAAYEQYF
TGTGCCAGCAGCTTAGGCCTAGCCGCCTACGAGCAGTACTTC
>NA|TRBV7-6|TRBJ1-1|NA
CASSRDMGTEAFF
TGTGCCAGCAGCCGAGATATGGGCACTGAAGCTTTCTTT
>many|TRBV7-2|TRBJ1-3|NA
CASSQGYAGNTIYF
TGTGCCAGCAGTCAGGGGTATGCTGGAAACACCATATATTTT
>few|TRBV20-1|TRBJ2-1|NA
CSASKGGGIDNEQFF
TGCAGTGCTAGCAAGGGCGGCGGGATCGACAATGAGCAGTTCTTC
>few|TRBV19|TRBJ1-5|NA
CASSIHRYQPQHF
TGTGCCAGTAGTATACACAGATATCAGCCCCAGCATTTT
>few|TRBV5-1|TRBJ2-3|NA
CASSLAGGTSTDTQYF
TGCGCCAGCAGCTTGGCCGGCGGGACGAGCACAGATACGCAGTATTTT
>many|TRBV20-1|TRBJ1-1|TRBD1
CSAYRGTEAFF
TGCAGTGCGTACAGGGGGACTGAAGCTTTCTTT
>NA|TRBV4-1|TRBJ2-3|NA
CASSQDSARTDTQYF
TGCGCCAGCAGCCAAGATTCGGCCCGGACAGATACGCAGTATTTT
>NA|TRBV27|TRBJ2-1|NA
CASGTPPQTEQFF
TGTGCCAGCGGGACTCCCCCCCAGACTGAGCAGTTCTTC
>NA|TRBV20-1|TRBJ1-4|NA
CSADPASASRKLFF
TGCAGTGCAGACCCGGCCTCGGCGTCCCGAAAACTGTTTTTT
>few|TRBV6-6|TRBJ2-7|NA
CASTLGRKSYEQYF
TGTGCCAGCACCCTAGGCAGAAAATCCTACGAGCAGTACTTC
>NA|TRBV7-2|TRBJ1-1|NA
CASSPRVILPTEAFF
TGTGCCAGCAGCCCCAGGGTTATTCTTCCCACTGAAGCTTTCTTT
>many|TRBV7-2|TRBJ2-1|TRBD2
CASSLLLAEYNEQFF
TGTGCCAGCAGCTTACTCCTAGCGGAGTACAATGAGCAGTTCTTC
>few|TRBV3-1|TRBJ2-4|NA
CASSQDRANKNIQYF
TGTGCCAGCAGCCAAGATCGGGCGAACAAAAACATTCAGTACTTC